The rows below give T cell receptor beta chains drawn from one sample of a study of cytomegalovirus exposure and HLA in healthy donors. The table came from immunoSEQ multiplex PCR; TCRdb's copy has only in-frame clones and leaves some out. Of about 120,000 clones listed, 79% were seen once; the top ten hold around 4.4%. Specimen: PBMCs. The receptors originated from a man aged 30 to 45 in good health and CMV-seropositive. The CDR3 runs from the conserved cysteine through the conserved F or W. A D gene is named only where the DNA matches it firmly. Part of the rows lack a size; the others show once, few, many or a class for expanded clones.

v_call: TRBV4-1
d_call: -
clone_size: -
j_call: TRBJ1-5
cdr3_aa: CASSQGLTGPRRQPQHF
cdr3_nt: TGCGCCAGCAGCCAAGGACTTACAGGTCCGCGACGTCAGCCCCAGCATTTT

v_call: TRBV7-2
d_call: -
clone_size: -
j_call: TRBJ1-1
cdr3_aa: CASSLVRNTEAFF
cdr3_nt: TGTGCCAGCAGCTTAGTTCGGAACACTGAAGCTTTCTTT

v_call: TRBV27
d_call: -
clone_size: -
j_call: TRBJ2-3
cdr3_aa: CASSWNRGDTQYF
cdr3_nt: TGTGCCAGCAGTTGGAACAGAGGGGATACGCAGTATTTT

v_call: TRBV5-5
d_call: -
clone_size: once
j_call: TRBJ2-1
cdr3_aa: CASSLDWSSYNEQFF
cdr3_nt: TGTGCCAGCAGCTTGGACTGGAGCTCCTACAATGAGCAGTTCTTC

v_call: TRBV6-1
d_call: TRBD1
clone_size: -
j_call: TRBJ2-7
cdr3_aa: CASSAYRDSSYEQYF
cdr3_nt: TGTGCCAGCAGTGCCTACCGGGACAGCTCCTACGAGCAGTACTTC

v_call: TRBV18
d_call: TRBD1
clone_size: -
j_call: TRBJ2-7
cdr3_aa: CASSPGQGTSYEQYF
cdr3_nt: TGTGCCAGCTCACCGGGACAGGGGACCTCCTACGAGCAGTACTTC

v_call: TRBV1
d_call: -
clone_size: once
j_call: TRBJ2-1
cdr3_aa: CTSSRGGKGYNEQFF
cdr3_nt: TGCACCAGCAGCCGAGGAGGGAAAGGGTACAATGAGCAGTTCTTC

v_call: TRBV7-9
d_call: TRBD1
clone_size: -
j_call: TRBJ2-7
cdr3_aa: CASSQPGQGTSYEQYF
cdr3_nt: TGTGCCAGCAGTCAGCCGGGACAGGGGACTTCCTACGAGCAGTACTTC

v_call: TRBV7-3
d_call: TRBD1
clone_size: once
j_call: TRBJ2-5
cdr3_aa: CASSPRGTGGQETQYF
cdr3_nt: TGTGCCAGCAGCCCTCGCGGGACAGGGGGGCAAGAGACCCAGTACTTC

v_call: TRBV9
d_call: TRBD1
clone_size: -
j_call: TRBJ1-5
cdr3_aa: CASSVVPDRYQPQHF
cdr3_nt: TGTGCCAGCAGCGTAGTTCCGGACAGGTATCAGCCCCAGCATTTT

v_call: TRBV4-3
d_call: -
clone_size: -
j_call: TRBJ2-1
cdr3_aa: CASSQAGTLYNEQFF
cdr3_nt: TGCGCCAGCAGCCAGGCTGGGACACTATACAATGAGCAGTTCTTC

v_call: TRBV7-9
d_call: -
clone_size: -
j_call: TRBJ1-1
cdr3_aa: CSSKLRDTEAFF
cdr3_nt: TGTTCCAGCAAACTCCGGGACACTGAAGCTTTCTTT

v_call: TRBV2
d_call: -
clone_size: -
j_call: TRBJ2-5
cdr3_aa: CASLPAGSSQGTQYF
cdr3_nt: TGTGCCAGTCTTCCTGCAGGGTCCTCCCAAGGGACCCAGTACTTC

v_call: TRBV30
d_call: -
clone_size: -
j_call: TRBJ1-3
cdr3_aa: CAWSVLTGNTIYF
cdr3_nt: TGTGCCTGGAGTGTACTCACTGGAAACACCATATATTTT

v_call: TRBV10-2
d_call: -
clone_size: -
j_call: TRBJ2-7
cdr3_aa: CASSESNSPYEQYF
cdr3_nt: TGCGCCAGCAGTGAGTCCAACAGTCCCTACGAGCAGTACTTC

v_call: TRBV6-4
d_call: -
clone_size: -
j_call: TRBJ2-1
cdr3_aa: CASSEDLGGTDEQFF
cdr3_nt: TGTGCCAGCAGTGAAGATTTGGGGGGAACCGATGAGCAGTTCTTC

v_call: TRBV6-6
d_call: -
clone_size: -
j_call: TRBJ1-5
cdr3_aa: CASTQRQGNQPQHF
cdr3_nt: TGTGCCAGCACCCAACGGCAGGGGAATCAGCCCCAGCATTTT

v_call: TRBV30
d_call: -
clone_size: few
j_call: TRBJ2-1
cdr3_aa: CAWRSGTYNEQFF
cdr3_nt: TGTGCCTGGAGGTCTGGGACATACAATGAGCAGTTCTTC

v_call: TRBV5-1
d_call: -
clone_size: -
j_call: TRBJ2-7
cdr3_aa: CASSLGAGTYEQYF
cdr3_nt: TGCGCCAGCAGCTTGGGGGCAGGAACCTACGAGCAGTACTTC

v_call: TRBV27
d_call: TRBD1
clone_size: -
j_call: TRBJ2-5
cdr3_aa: CAIQKGQGGGIWWETQYF
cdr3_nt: TGTGCCATACAAAAAGGACAGGGGGGTGGTATATGGTGGGAGACCCAGTACTTC

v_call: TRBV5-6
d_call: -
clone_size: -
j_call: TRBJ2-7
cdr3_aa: CASRVGVSYEQYF
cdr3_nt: TGTGCCAGCAGGGTGGGAGTTTCCTACGAGCAGTACTTC

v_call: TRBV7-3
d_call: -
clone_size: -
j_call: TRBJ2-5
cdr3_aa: CASSLYRDGETQYF
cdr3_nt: TGTGCCAGCAGCTTGTACAGGGATGGGGAGACCCAGTACTTC

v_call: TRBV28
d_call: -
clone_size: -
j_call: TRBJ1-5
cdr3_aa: CASSLSGGGEGWRPQHF
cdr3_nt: TGTGCCAGCAGTTTAAGTGGGGGTGGGGAGGGGTGGAGGCCCCAGCATTTT

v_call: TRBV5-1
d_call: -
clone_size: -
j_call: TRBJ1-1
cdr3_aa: CASSRLPLRGNTEAFF
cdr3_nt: TGCGCCAGCAGCCGGCTCCCCCTACGGGGGAACACTGAAGCTTTCTTT

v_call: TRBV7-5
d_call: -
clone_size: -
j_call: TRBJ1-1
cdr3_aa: CSRSSTNRDRSCEAFF
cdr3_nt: TGTTCCAGAAGCTCGACTAACCGGGACAGGAGTTGTGAAGCTTTCTTT

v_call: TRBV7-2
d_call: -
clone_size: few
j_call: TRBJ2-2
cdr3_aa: CASSAYWRAGSGELFF
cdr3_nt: TGTGCCAGCAGCGCCTACTGGAGGGCCGGCTCCGGGGAGCTGTTTTTT

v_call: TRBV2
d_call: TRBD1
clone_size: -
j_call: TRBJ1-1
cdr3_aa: CASLLDRGGTEAFF
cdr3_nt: TGTGCCAGCCTTCTGGACAGGGGGGGAACTGAAGCTTTCTTT

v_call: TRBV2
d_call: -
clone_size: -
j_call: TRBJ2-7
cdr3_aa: CASSEPRGHEQYF
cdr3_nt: TGTGCCAGCAGTGAACCGCGGGGCCACGAGCAGTACTTC

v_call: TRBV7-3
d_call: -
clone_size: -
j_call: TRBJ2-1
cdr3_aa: CASSSSRGSYNEQFF
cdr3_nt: TGTGCCAGCAGCTCCTCCAGAGGGTCCTACAATGAGCAGTTCTTC

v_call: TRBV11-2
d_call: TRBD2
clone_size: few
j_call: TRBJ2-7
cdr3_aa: CASRLTSGVSYEQYF
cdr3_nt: TGTGCCAGCAGGCTGACTAGCGGGGTTAGTTACGAGCAGTACTTC

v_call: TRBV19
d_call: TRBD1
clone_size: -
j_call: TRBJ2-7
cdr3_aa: CASSIGDSGSYEQYF
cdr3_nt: TGTGCCAGTAGTATAGGGGACAGTGGATCCTACGAGCAGTACTTC

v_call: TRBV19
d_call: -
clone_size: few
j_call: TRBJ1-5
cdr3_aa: CASSPHGEGQPQHF
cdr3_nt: TGTGCCAGTAGTCCTCACGGGGAAGGTCAGCCCCAGCATTTT

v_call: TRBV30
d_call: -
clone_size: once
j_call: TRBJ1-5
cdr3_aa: CAWSVRSLFKNQPQHF
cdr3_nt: TGTGCCTGGAGTGTACGGTCCCTATTCAAGAATCAGCCCCAGCATTTT

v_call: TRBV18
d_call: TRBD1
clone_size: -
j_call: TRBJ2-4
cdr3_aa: CASSPGTGAGNIQYF
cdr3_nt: TGTGCCAGCTCACCAGGGACAGGGGCGGGAAACATTCAGTACTTC

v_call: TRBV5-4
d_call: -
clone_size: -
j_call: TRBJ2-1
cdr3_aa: CASKPTGRDEQFF
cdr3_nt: TGTGCCAGCAAACCGACAGGACGCGATGAGCAGTTCTTC

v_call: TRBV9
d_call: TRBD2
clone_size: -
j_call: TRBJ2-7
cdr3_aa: CASSVGAGGNSYEQYF
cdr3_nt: TGTGCCAGCAGCGTAGGAGCGGGAGGTAACTCCTACGAGCAGTACTTC

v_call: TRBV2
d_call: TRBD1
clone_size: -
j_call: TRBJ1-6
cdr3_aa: CASSEAGGNNSPLHF
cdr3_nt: TGTGCCAGCAGTGAAGCAGGGGGCAATAATTCACCCCTCCACTTT

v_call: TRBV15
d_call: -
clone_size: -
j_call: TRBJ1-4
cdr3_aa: CATGASRVVEKLFF
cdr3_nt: TGTGCCACCGGTGCCTCACGGGTAGTAGAAAAACTGTTTTTT

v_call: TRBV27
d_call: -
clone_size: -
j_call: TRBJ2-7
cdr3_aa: CASSLTTPEQRPAYEQYF
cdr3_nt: TGTGCCAGCAGTTTAACCACCCCCGAGCAGCGCCCCGCCTACGAGCAGTACTTC

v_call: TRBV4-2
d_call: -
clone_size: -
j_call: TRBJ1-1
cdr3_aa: CASSPLQGLGTEAFF
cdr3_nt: TGTGCCAGCAGCCCGTTACAGGGTCTAGGCACTGAAGCTTTCTTT

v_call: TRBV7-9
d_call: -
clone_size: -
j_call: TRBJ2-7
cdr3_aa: CSSSLDGEQYF
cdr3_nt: TGTTCCAGCAGCTTAGACGGCGAGCAGTACTTC

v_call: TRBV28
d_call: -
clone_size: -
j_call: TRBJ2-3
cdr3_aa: CASSLPGDTDTQYF
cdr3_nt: TGTGCCAGCAGTTTACCGGGAGACACAGATACGCAGTATTTT

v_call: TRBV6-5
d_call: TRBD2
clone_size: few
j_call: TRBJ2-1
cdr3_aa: CASSYSGTSGINEQFF
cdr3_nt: TGTGCCAGCAGTTACTCGGGGACTAGCGGGATCAATGAGCAGTTCTTC

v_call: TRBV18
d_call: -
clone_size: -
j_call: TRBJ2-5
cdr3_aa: CASSPPAQGRETQYF
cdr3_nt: TGTGCCAGCTCACCACCGGCGCAGGGGAGAGAGACCCAGTACTTC

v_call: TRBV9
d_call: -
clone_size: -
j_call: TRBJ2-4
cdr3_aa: CASSPQGNSQYF
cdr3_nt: TGTGCCAGCAGCCCCCAGGGAAACAGTCAGTACTTC

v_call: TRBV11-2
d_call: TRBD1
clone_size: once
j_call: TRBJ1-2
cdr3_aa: CASSFVLGTGGLIYGYTF
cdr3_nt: TGTGCCAGCAGCTTCGTTCTCGGGACAGGGGGGTTAATCTATGGCTACACCTTC

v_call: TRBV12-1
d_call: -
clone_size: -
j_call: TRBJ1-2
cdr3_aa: CASSFPGGVYGYTF
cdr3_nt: TGTGCCAGCAGCTTTCCAGGGGGCGTCTATGGCTACACCTTC

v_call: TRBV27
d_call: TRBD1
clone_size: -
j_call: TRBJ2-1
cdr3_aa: CASSSHRGATTNNEQFF
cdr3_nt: TGTGCCAGCAGTTCTCACAGGGGCGCCACTACAAACAATGAGCAGTTCTTC

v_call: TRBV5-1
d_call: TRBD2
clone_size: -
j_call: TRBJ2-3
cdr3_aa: CASGLAGESDTQYF
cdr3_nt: TGCGCCAGCGGACTAGCGGGAGAGTCAGATACGCAGTATTTT

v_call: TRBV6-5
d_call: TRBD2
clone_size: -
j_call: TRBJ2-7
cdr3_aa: CASSHRTSNYEQYF
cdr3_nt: TGTGCCAGCAGTCACCGGACTAGTAACTACGAGCAGTACTTC

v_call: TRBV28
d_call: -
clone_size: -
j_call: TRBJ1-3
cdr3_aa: CASSLHQFDSGLSGNTIYF
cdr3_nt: TGTGCCAGCAGTTTACACCAATTCGATTCAGGGTTGTCAGGAAACACCATATATTTT

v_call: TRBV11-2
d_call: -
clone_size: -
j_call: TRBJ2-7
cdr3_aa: CASSLERGYEQYF
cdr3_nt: TGTGCCAGCAGCTTAGAACGGGGCTACGAGCAGTACTTC

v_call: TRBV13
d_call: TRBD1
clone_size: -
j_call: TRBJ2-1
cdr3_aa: CASSLGLRTGHANNEQFF
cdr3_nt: TGTGCCAGCAGCTTAGGCCTCCGGACAGGCCATGCTAACAATGAGCAGTTCTTC

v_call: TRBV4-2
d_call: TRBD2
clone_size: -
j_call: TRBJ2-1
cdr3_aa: CASSQDGSGSSYNEQFF
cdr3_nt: TGTGCCAGCAGCCAAGATGGTAGCGGGAGCTCCTACAATGAGCAGTTCTTC

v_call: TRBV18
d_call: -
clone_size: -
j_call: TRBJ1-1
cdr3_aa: CASSPNGWSTEAFF
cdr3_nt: TGTGCCAGCTCACCGAACGGATGGAGCACTGAAGCTTTCTTT

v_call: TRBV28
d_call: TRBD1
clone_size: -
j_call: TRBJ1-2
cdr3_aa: CASSLPQGNYGYTF
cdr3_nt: TGTGCCAGCAGTTTACCACAGGGGAACTATGGCTACACCTTC

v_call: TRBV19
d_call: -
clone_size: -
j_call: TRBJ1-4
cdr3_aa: CASKMNGASEKLFF
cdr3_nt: TGTGCCAGTAAGATGAATGGAGCGAGTGAAAAACTGTTTTTT

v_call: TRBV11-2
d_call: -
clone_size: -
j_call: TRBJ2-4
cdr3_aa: CASSSNLGPNIQYF
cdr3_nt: TGTGCCAGCAGCTCAAACCTGGGGCCAAACATTCAGTACTTC

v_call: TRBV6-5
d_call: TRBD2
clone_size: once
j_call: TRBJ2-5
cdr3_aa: CASSYRLAGLRWYF
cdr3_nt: TGTGCCAGCAGTTATCGACTAGCGGGGCTTCGGTGGTACTTC